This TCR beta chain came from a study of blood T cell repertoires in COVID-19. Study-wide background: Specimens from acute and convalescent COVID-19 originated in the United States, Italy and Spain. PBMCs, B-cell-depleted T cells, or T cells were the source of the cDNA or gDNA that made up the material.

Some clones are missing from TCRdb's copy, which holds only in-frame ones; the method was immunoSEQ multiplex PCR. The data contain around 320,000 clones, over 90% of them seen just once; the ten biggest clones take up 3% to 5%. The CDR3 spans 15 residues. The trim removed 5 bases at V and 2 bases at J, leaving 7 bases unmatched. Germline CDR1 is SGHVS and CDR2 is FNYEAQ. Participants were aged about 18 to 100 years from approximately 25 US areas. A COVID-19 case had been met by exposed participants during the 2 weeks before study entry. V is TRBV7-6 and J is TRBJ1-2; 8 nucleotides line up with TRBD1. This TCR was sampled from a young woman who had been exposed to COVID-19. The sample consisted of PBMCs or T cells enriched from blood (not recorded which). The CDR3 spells CASSQRRDRNYGYTF. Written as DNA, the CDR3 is TGTGCCAGCAGCCAGCGTCGGGACAGGAACTATGGCTACACCTTC.